The clone carrying this T cell receptor (beta chain) is a singleton in its sample. Produced via immunoSEQ multiplex PCR; TCRdb's table is partial and in-frame only. The sample lists 200,000 to 250,000 clones, 70% to 90% occurring once. The data stem from a study of blood T cell repertoires in COVID-19. CDR1 is MDHEN and CDR2 is SYDVKM in the germline V gene. Trimming pared 8 bases from V and 4 bases from J, leaving 14 bases between. The CDR3 is made up of 14 amino acids. What was sequenced was peripheral blood. This sequence was found in a woman between 50 and 59 years old with COVID-19, enrolled during active disease. V is TRBV28 and J is TRBJ1-4, with TRBD1 as a possible D gene (6 bases). CDR3 protein: CASGGEGGNEKLFF. The DNA for the CDR3 is TGTGCCAGCGGAGGAGAAGGGGGTAATGAAAAACTGTTTTTT.